This T cell receptor beta chain was captured in a study of blood T cell repertoires in COVID-19. Study summary: Some COVID-19 samples were acute and others convalescent; all came from the United States, Italy and Spain. T cells, B-cell-depleted T cells, or PBMCs supplied cDNA or gDNA.

In the original workflow: Quantification of nucleated cells was approximated via reference gene primer amplification. The assay was immunoSEQ multiplex PCR, and TCRdb's table has in-frame clones only and misses some. Clone size and the V and J calls come from that table; the DNA yielded D and trimming. The sample holds fewer than 120,000 clones, more than 70% seen once. The V end lost 5 bases, the J end lost 7 bases, and 15 bases lay between the germline ends. The germline V gene encodes CDR1 LNHDA and CDR2 SQIVND (reference sequence). The CDR3 sequence is 14 residues long. This clonotype was sampled from a woman between 45 and 60 years old with acute or convalescent COVID-19. The sequencing input was peripheral blood. The J gene is TRBJ2-1, the V gene TRBV19, with D maybe TRBD2 (7 bases). The CDR3 loop reads CASSPQGGVNEQFF. The CDR3 nucleotides are TGTGCCAGTAGTCCACAGGGAGGGGTGAATGAGCAGTTCTTC.